Below, 10 T cell receptor beta chains from the same sample are listed, as sequenced in a study of blood T cells in healthy people across ages. With a J-beta primer mix and a sample-barcoded 5' primer, a second PCR ran about 7 to 12 cycles. From the 5' RACE reads, TCRdb called clonotypes with MiXCR, one entry per CDR3 protein. The table has 730,000 or so distinct CDR3 sequences, roughly 44% seen once. Input material: blood. These receptor sequences come from an older woman in good health.

This clonotype was counted a few times. The J gene is TRBJ2-7, the V gene TRBV6-6, with D possibly matching TRBD1 (6 bases). The CDR3 is made up of 15 amino acids. Germline values: CDR1 MNHNY, CDR2 SVGAGI (reference sequence). The V end lost 5 bases, the J end lost 1 base, and 15 bases lay between the germline ends. The CDR3, as DNA: TGTGCCAGCAGTGCACAGGGCACGCTTTCCTACGAGCAGTACTTC. Its translation: CASSAQGTLSYEQYF.

This clonotype was counted at least ten times. This CDR3 is CAISESVPGLAGIDTQYF. CDR3 DNA: TGTGCCATCAGTGAGTCCGTACCGGGACTAGCGGGGATAGATACGCAGTATTTT. V and J are TRBV10-3 and TRBJ2-3; 13 nucleotides match TRBD2. With V trimmed by 0 bases and J by 5 bases, 8 bases remained unmatched. Germline-derived CDR1 and CDR2 are ENHRY and SYGVKD. The CDR3 covers 18 residues.

This clonotype was recorded a few times. The V and J genes are TRBV6-2 or TRBV6-3 and TRBJ2-4, with TRBD2 identical over 11 bases. V was pared by 2 bases and J by 0 bases, with 15 bases of the junction left unmatched. The CDR3 has 21 amino acids. Germline CDR1 is MNHEY and CDR2 is SVGEGT. The CDR3 DNA reads as TGTGCCAGCAGTTACCGGAGCCCTAGCGGGAGGCAACCCCTAGCCAAAAACATTCAGTACTTC. This encodes CASSYRSPSGRQPLAKNIQYF.

The chain has TRBV5-1 and TRBJ2-5; D is unresolved. There are 12 residues in the CDR3. The V gene's germline CDR1 is SGHRS and CDR2 YFSETQ. V was trimmed by 2 bases and J by 11 bases, leaving 13 bases between them. The CDR3 DNA is TGCGCCAGCAGCTTCGGCAGGCATGAGCAGTACTTC. It encodes CASSFGRHEQYF.

The genes are TRBV29-1 and TRBJ1-5; TRBD1 might be the D (6 bases). Trimming stripped 6 bases from V and 6 bases from J, with 15 bases between. The CDR3 has 13 amino acids. Germline V gene sequence: CDR1 SQVTM, CDR2 ANQGSEA. The CDR3 bases are TGCAGCGTGGGAAAGGGGGTCGCTCAGCCCCAGCATTTT. Protein sequence: CSVGKGVAQPQHF.

This clonotype was recorded many times. V and J are TRBV29-1 and TRBJ2-7, with D tentatively TRBD2 (5 bases). The germline CDR1 and CDR2 sequences are SQVTM and ANQGSEA. V was cut by 2 bases and J by 1 base, with 12 bases left in between. The CDR3 has 14 amino acids. CDR3 sequence reads: CSVEPHPGSYEQYF. The CDR3 DNA reads TGCAGCGTTGAACCCCACCCGGGGTCCTACGAGCAGTACTTC.

The rearrangement uses TRBV20-1 and TRBJ1-2; no firm D call. The germline V gene encodes CDR1 DFQATT and CDR2 SNEGSKA (reference sequence). This CDR3 comprises 13 residues. V shed 1 base and J shed 4 bases, with 10 bases lying between them. The CDR3 spells CSARVDKSYGYTF. CDR3 sequence (DNA): TGCAGTGCTAGAGTAGACAAATCCTATGGCTACACCTTC.

V gene TRBV20-1 combines with J gene TRBJ1-6, with 9 bases fitting TRBD1. This CDR3 spans 15 amino acids. V was pared by 3 bases and J by 10 bases, with 10 bases of the junction left unmatched. Germline V gene lookup returns CDR1 DFQATT and CDR2 SNEGSKA (reference sequence). The CDR3 here is CSARDRDRDGSPLHF. CDR3 in DNA: TGCAGTGCTAGGGATAGGGACAGGGACGGCTCACCCCTCCACTTT.

This clonotype turned up a few times. The genes are TRBV12-5 and TRBJ1-5; the D gene is possibly TRBD1 (6 bases). The CDR3 extends over 18 amino acids. Trimming took off 1 base at V and 2 bases at J, with 18 bases between the two ends. Germline V gene data show CDR1 as LGHNT and CDR2 as FRNRAP. CDR3 protein: CASGLALGGAWGNQPQHF. The CDR3, as DNA: TGTGCTAGTGGTTTGGCCCTTGGGGGGGCTTGGGGCAATCAGCCCCAGCATTTT.

The J gene is TRBJ2-3, the V gene TRBV5-1, with D maybe TRBD1 (5 bases). CDR3 length: 15 residues. Germline lookup yields CDR1 SGHRS and CDR2 YFSETQ. The V gene lost 3 bases and the J gene lost 3 bases, with 14 bases spanning the gap. The DNA for the CDR3 is TGCGCCAGCAGCTCACAGGATCGCTTAACAGATACGCAGTATTTT. Translated, it gives CASSSQDRLTDTQYF. The complete variable domain, with remaining parts taken from reference TRBV5-1 and TRBJ2-3, reads KAGVTQTPRYLIKTRGQQVTLSCSPISGHRSVSWYQQTPGQGLQFLFEYFSETQRNKGNFPGRFSGRQFSNSRSEMNVSTLELGDSALYLCASSSQDRLTDTQYFGPGTRLTVL.